Sequencing of this TCR beta chain was carried out in a study of T cell responses to AZD1222 COVID-19 vaccine. Study-wide findings and caveats: Spike was spanned by vaccine-associated CD4 TCRs, which were dominant at 160-218 and 743-854.

The CDR3 is made up of 15 amino acids. J gave up 7 bases and V 1 base, and 4 bases lay outside the gene matches. CDR1 is SGHVS and CDR2 is FQNEAQ in the germline V gene. Only in-frame clones appear in the TCRdb table, and some are missing; sequencing was by immunoSEQ multiplex PCR. The table includes 100,000 to 150,000 clones, 87% detected once. On this clone: The antigen remains unidentified.

The chain links TRBV7-8 to TRBJ1-5; 10 bases agree with TRBD1. The starting material was peripheral blood, obtained on day 0 of AZD1222 vaccination. The origin of this receptor is an adult in good health. The CDR3 region has the DNA TGTGCCAGCAGCTTAGGGGACAGGGGAAACCAGCCCCAGCATTTT. It is translated as CASSLGDRGNQPQHF.